This passage covers 16 T cell receptor beta chains from one sample sequenced in a study of radiation and T cells in renal cell carcinoma. Indicated time point: baseline pretreatment blood. Treatment specified: 15 Gy SBRT to primary tumor, nephrectomy 4 weeks later. This table comes from immunoSEQ multiplex PCR, and its TCRdb copy is limited to in-frame clones, with some not included. The table has some 50,000 clones, about 80% seen once; the top ten hold roughly a third. This specimen consisted of blood, obtained from a patient whose treatment included radiotherapy and nephrectomy. These receptors all come from a woman in her seventies with renal cell carcinoma.

The chain carries TRBV19 and TRBJ2-1; 15 bases are shared with TRBD2. CDR1 is LNHDA and CDR2 is SQIVND in the germline V gene (reference sequence). The trim removed 6 bases at V and 0 bases at J, leaving 6 bases unmatched. The CDR3 has 18 amino acids. CDR3 nucleotides: TGTGCCAGTAGGGGACTAGCGGGGGGCCTTAGCTCCTACAATGAGCAGTTCTTC. It codes for CASRGLAGGLSSYNEQFF.

The V gene is TRBV2, the J gene TRBJ2-3; D is uncertain. V was pared by 2 bases and J by 2 bases, with 11 bases between. The germline V gene encodes CDR1 SNHLY and CDR2 FYNNEI. This CDR3 has 15 residues. The CDR3 DNA sequence: TGTGCCAGCAGTGAATCAACAGCTACCACAGATACGCAGTATTTT. Its protein product is CASSESTATTDTQYF.

J is TRBJ1-2 and V is TRBV27, with a tentative D call TRBD1 (5 bases). The CDR3 spans 14 residues. V was clipped by 0 bases and J by 5 bases, with 10 bases between them. Germline CDR1 and CDR2: MNHEY and SMNVEV (reference sequence). The CDR3 coding sequence is TGTGCCAGCAGTTTATCCTCGGGGGGATATGGCTACACCTTC. This translates into CASSLSSGGYGYTF.

In its sample, this clone was seen once. The V and J genes are TRBV2 and TRBJ2-1, with 10 bases aligning to TRBD2. The CDR3 length is 15 residues. Germline loops: CDR1 SNHLY, CDR2 FYNNEI. J lost 10 bases, V lost 1 base, and 7 bases had no gene match. CDR3: CASSEGPAGGLEQFF. The CDR3, as DNA: TGTGCCAGCAGTGAAGGTCCAGCGGGGGGGCTCGAGCAGTTCTTC.

The chain joins TRBV19 to TRBJ1-2, with 7 bases identical to TRBD1. Germline V gene sequence: CDR1 LNHDA, CDR2 SQIVND (reference sequence). J was trimmed by 6 bases and V by 3 bases; bases with no gene match: 4. CDR3 size: 13 residues. DNA of the CDR3: TGTGCCAGTAGTATCGTGACAGGGAATGGCTACACCTTC. Protein: CASSIVTGNGYTF.

This sequence joins TRBV7-8 and TRBJ1-2; D is unresolved. Germline V gene data show CDR1 as SGHVS and CDR2 as FQNEAQ. The CDR3 length is 14 residues. V was shortened by 2 bases and J by 7 bases, with 14 bases between the two germline ends. The CDR3 protein is CASSLRPEGIGYTF. Written as DNA, the CDR3 is TGTGCCAGCAGCTTAAGGCCCGAGGGAATTGGCTACACCTTC.

The chain joins TRBV4-1 to TRBJ1-5; a weak D match, TRBD1 (6 bases). Between the trimmed V and J ends, which lost 1 base and 1 base, there was a span of 14 bases. Germline lookup yields CDR1 MGHRA and CDR2 YSYEKL. This CDR3 is built from 17 residues. DNA for the CDR3: TGCGCCAGCAGCCAAGTGTTTTGGGGACAAAGCAATCAGCCCCAGCATTTT. Amino acids: CASSQVFWGQSNQPQHF.

V and J are TRBV6-5 and TRBJ1-1; the D gene is possibly TRBD1 (6 bases). Germline lookup yields CDR1 MNHEY and CDR2 SVGAGI. This CDR3 comprises 15 residues. V lost 6 bases and J lost 1, with 15 bases in between. CDR3 nucleotides: TGTGCCAGCAGGTCCCGGGGGGGGGCGAACACTGAAGCTTTCTTT. It yields the protein CASRSRGGANTEAFF.

The chain has TRBV18 and TRBJ1-3; D is unresolved. This CDR3 spans 16 amino acids. The V end was cut by 1 base, the J end by 4 bases, with 14 bases between. CDR1 and CDR2 from the germline V gene are KGHSH and LQKENI. DNA for the CDR3: TGTGCCAGCTCACCACTTCTGTTGGGTGACGGAAACACCATATATTTT. Protein product: CASSPLLLGDGNTIYF.

The V call is TRBV6-6, the J call TRBJ2-1, with D uncertain. This CDR3 has 12 amino acids. V lost 5 bases and J lost 5, with 7 bases in between. From germline, CDR1 is MNHNY and CDR2 SVGAGI (reference sequence). CDR3 in amino acids: CASSPTDNEQFF. Here the CDR3 DNA reads TGTGCCAGCAGTCCGACGGACAATGAGCAGTTCTTC.

This chain joins TRBV7-2 and TRBJ2-1, with D uncertain. Trimming removed 3 bases at V and 6 bases at J, with 6 bases between. Germline values: CDR1 SGHTA, CDR2 FQGNSA. This CDR3 is 12 amino acids long. The chain's CDR3 is CASSFMANEQFF. CDR3 nucleotide sequence: TGTGCCAGCAGCTTTATGGCCAATGAGCAGTTCTTC.

V is TRBV30 and J is TRBJ2-5; D might be TRBD2 (6 bases). Germline-derived CDR1 and CDR2 are GTSNPN and SVGIG (reference sequence). The CDR3 has 13 residues. The V gene lost 5 bases and the J gene lost 6 bases, with 16 bases spanning the gap. CDR3: CAWALAAGKTQYF. Here the CDR3 DNA reads TGTGCCTGGGCGTTAGCGGCGGGGAAGACCCAGTACTTC. Full variable domain (remainder filled in from reference TRBV30 and TRBJ2-5): SQTIHQWPATLVQPVGSPLSLECTVEGTSNPNLYWYRQAAGRGLQLLFYSVGIGQISSEVPQNLSASRPQDRQFILSSKKLLLSDSGFYLCAWALAAGKTQYFGPGTRLLVL.

This chain uses TRBV10-3 with TRBJ1-1; D uncertain. CDR3 size: 14 residues. CDR1 is ENHRY, CDR2 SYGVKD, per germline. V lost 0 bases, J lost 12 bases, and 17 bases lay in between. DNA for the CDR3: TGTGCCATCAGTGAGTCCGGAGGTCACGCTAAGTCTTTCTTT. Translation gives CAISESGGHAKSFF.

This chain links TRBV5-5 with TRBJ2-7; D possibly corresponds to TRBD1 (5 bases). The germline V and J ends were trimmed by 3 bases and 0 bases, with 7 bases remaining between them. CDR3 length equals 13 residues. The germline V gene encodes CDR1 SGHKS and CDR2 YYEKEE (reference sequence). The CDR3 spells CASSSTGSYEQYF. Here the CDR3 DNA reads TGTGCCAGCAGCTCAACAGGCTCCTACGAGCAGTACTTC.

V usage is TRBV6-4 and J usage is TRBJ1-1; unclear D gene. This CDR3 contains 19 residues. The germline V gene has CDR1 MRHNA and CDR2 SNTAGT. V was cut by 0 bases and J by 1 base, with 21 bases left in between. CDR3 coding DNA: TGTGCCAGCAGTGACTCGATCGGTGGCCGACAACCCGGGAACACTGAAGCTTTCTTT. Protein product: CASSDSIGGRQPGNTEAFF.

The gene calls are TRBV6-5 and TRBJ2-2; D not certain. The ends were cut back, 2 bases at V and 3 bases at J, with 7 bases in the middle. Germline V gene data show CDR1 as MNHEY and CDR2 as SVGAGI. The length of the CDR3 is 14 residues. The DNA for the CDR3 is TGTGCCAGCAGTTACCGTCAGCACACCGGGGAGCTGTTTTTT. Translation: CASSYRQHTGELFF.